The 2 T cell receptor beta chains in this list originate from one sample, sequenced in a study of cytomegalovirus exposure and HLA in healthy donors. PCR involved 60 Vbeta and 13 Jbeta primers. Assay used: immunoSEQ multiplex PCR; TCRdb lists only in-frame clones, some missing. The sample has 150,000 to 200,000 clones, 60% to 80% seen once. Specimen: PBMCs. These receptors were obtained from a woman aged 40 to 50 in good health and CMV-seronegative.

This clone occurred a few times. J is TRBJ2-3 and V is TRBV5-1, with D possibly matching TRBD1 (6 bases). Trimming removed 1 base at V and 1 base at J, with 10 bases between. Germline assignment: CDR1 SGHRS and CDR2 YFSETQ. The CDR3 sequence is 15 residues long. The CDR3 is CASSLLGHRTDTQYF. The CDR3 nucleotides read TGCGCCAGCAGCTTGCTGGGACATCGCACAGATACGCAGTATTTT.

A single count supports this clone. The CDR3 nucleotides read TGTGCCAGCAGCCGACCTAATCCTAGCTCCTACGAGCAGTACTTC. Residues: CASSRPNPSSYEQYF. The chain couples TRBV2 to TRBJ2-7; D is unresolved. The germline gives CDR1 SNHLY, CDR2 FYNNEI. The CDR3 consists of 15 residues. Trimming removed 6 bases from V and 0 bases from J, with 15 bases in between.